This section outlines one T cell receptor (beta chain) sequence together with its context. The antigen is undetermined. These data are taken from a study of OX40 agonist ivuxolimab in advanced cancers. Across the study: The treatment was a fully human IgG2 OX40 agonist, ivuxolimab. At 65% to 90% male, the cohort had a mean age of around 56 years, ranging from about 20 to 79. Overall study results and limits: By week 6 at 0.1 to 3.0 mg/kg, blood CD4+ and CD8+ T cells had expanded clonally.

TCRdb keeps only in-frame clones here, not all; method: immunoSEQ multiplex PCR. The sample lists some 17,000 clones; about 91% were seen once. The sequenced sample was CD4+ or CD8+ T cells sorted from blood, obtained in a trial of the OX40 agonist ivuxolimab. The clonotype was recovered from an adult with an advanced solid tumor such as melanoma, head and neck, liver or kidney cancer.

The CDR3 DNA is TGTGCCTGCCACTTGGGGGCCGGAGTGGGGGGGTACACTGAAGCTTTCTTT. Its translation: CACHLGAGVGGYTEAFF. The chain combines TRBV30 with TRBJ1-1; D perhaps matches TRBD1 (6 bases). There are 17 residues in the CDR3. V was cut by 6 bases and J by 3 bases, with 26 bases left in between. Per germline, CDR1 GTSNPN and CDR2 SVGIG (reference sequence).